These 24 T cell receptor beta chains share one sample of origin, sequenced in a study of blood T cell repertoires in COVID-19. Repertoires were generated with immunoSEQ multiplex PCR, while TCRdb's copy carries only in-frame clones and drops some. This repertoire shows over 50,000 clones, roughly 85% found once; its top ten account for around 2.9%. Sequencing was done on a sample of peripheral blood. The receptors originated from a man aged 80 or over with acute or convalescent COVID-19.

This clone has only one observation. The rearrangement joins TRBV19 to TRBJ1-5, with 10 nucleotides matching TRBD1. The V gene end was trimmed by 5 bases and the J gene end by 7 bases; junction bases not matched to a gene: 8. Germline lookup yields CDR1 LNHDA and CDR2 SQIVND (reference sequence). The length of the CDR3 is 15 residues. This chain's CDR3 is CASSLPGTGDQPQHF. The CDR3 region has the DNA TGTGCCAGTAGTCTTCCCGGGACAGGGGACCAGCCCCAGCATTTT. Drawing the rest from reference TRBV19 and TRBJ1-5, the complete variable domain is DGGITQSPKYLFRKEGQNVTLSCEQNLNHDAMYWYRQDPGQGLRLIYYSQIVNDFQKGDIAEGYSVSREKKESFPLTVTSAQKNPTAFYLCASSLPGTGDQPQHFGDGTRLSIL.

The chain combines TRBV11-3 with TRBJ2-2; unclear D gene. Trimming left V 1 base short and J 3 bases short, with 9 bases between. The germline CDR1 and CDR2 sequences are SGHNT and YENEEA. The CDR3 covers 15 residues. CDR3: CASSLASQDTGELFF. CDR3 in DNA: TGTGCCAGCAGCTTAGCGTCCCAGGACACCGGGGAGCTGTTTTTT.

The rearrangement links TRBV9 to TRBJ2-1, with a tentative D call TRBD2 (6 bases). This CDR3 has 17 amino acids. Trimming left V 3 bases short and J 6 bases short, with 22 bases between. Per germline, CDR1 SGDLS and CDR2 YYNGEE. The CDR3: CASSAVSRDLTPNEQFF. The CDR3 DNA follows: TGTGCCAGCAGCGCCGTTTCCCGGGACTTAACCCCCAATGAGCAGTTCTTC. The entire variable domain, with the rest obtained from reference TRBV9 and TRBJ2-1, is as follows: DSGVTQTPKHLITATGQRVTLRCSPRSGDLSVYWYQQSLDQGLQFLIQYYNGEERAKGNILERFSAQQFPDLHSELNLSSLELGDSALYFCASSAVSRDLTPNEQFFGPGTRLTVL.

The genes are TRBV11-2 and TRBJ2-5; 10 nucleotides agree with TRBD2. The CDR3 consists of 15 residues. J lost 4 bases, V lost 5 bases, and 7 bases had no gene match. Germline values: CDR1 SGHAT, CDR2 FQNNGV. CDR3 region: CASSPERGGSETQYF. The CDR3 DNA is TGTGCCAGCAGCCCCGAGCGGGGGGGCTCAGAGACCCAGTACTTC. Full variable domain (rest looked up from reference TRBV11-2 and TRBJ2-5): EAGVAQSPRYKIIEKRQSVAFWCNPISGHATLYWYQQILGQGPKLLIQFQNNGVVDDSQLPKDRFSAERLKGVDSTLKIQPAKLEDSAVYLCASSPERGGSETQYFGPGTRLLVL.

The chain carries TRBV5-1 and TRBJ2-7; TRBD2 is a possible D gene (6 bases). V was cut by 9 bases and J by 2 bases, with 18 bases left in between. The CDR3 is 14 residues long. CDR1 is SGHRS, CDR2 YFSETQ, per germline. Written as DNA, the CDR3 is TGCGCCACGAGAGGGACTTTGGACACCTACGAGCAGTACTTC. Residues: CATRGTLDTYEQYF.

This rearrangement joins TRBV30 to TRBJ1-5; D unclear. V shed 7 bases and J shed 0 bases, with 13 bases lying between them. Germline V gene sequence: CDR1 GTSNPN, CDR2 SVGIG (reference sequence). This CDR3 is 14 amino acids long. CDR3 region: CAYQEVNSNQPQHF. CDR3 nucleotides: TGTGCCTATCAGGAAGTTAATAGCAATCAGCCCCAGCATTTT.

This clone has just one count. This rearrangement joins TRBV18 to TRBJ2-3; 7 bases fit TRBD2. Trimming at V came to 0 bases and at J to 2 bases, leaving 2 bases not matched to a gene. Per the germline V gene, CDR1 is KGHSH and CDR2 is LQKENI. The CDR3 is 15 residues long. CDR3 nucleotide sequence: TGTGCCAGCTCACCACCGCGGGGGTTCACAGATACGCAGTATTTT. Protein product: CASSPPRGFTDTQYF.

This clone was detected only a few times. This sequence joins TRBV4-3 and TRBJ1-1; no definite D call. There are 13 residues in the CDR3. Germline CDR1 and CDR2: LGHNA and YSLEER. Trimming took off 1 base at V and 4 bases at J, with 7 bases between the two ends. This CDR3 reads CASSQVGGTEAFF. In nucleotides, the CDR3 is TGCGCCAGCAGCCAAGTTGGCGGCACTGAAGCTTTCTTT.

The chain uses TRBV6-5 and TRBJ2-5; 7 nucleotides match TRBD1. Germline trimming cut 6 bases from V and 9 bases from J; bases unmatched to any gene: 16. CDR3 length: 15 residues. Germline assignment: CDR1 MNHEY and CDR2 SVGAGI. CDR3 region: CASSKPGQADRAQYF. The CDR3 bases are TGTGCCAGCAGCAAACCAGGACAGGCAGATAGGGCCCAGTACTTC.

This clone occurred a few times. The CDR3 loop reads CASWGGLSYEQYF. The CDR3 bases are TGTGCCAGCTGGGGGGGTTTATCCTACGAGCAGTACTTC. The chain has TRBV7-9 and TRBJ2-7; 7 bases are shared with TRBD2. CDR1 and CDR2 from the germline V gene are SEHNR and FQNEAQ (reference sequence). V shed 8 bases, J shed 1 base, and the junction held 5 bases outside the gene matches. CDR3 size: 13 residues.

The chain links TRBV5-4 to TRBJ2-1; 9 bases agree with TRBD1. V lost 5 bases and J lost 6; bases outside the gene matches: 3. Germline CDR1 and CDR2: SGHNT and YYREEE (reference sequence). The CDR3 spans 13 residues. Here the CDR3 DNA reads TGTGCCAGCAGGGGACAGGGTTCCAATGAGCAGTTCTTC. The encoded protein is CASRGQGSNEQFF.

V gene TRBV5-4 combines with J gene TRBJ1-2; TRBD1 aligns across 8 bases. The CDR3 spans 14 residues. CDR1 is SGHNT, CDR2 YYREEE, per germline (reference sequence). V shed 4 bases, J shed 8 bases, and the junction held 10 bases outside the gene matches. CDR3 DNA sequence: TGTGCCAGCAGCCTGCCAGGGGGCGGGGGCGGCTACACCTTC. Protein product: CASSLPGGGGGYTF. Full variable domain (outside the CDR3, taken from reference TRBV5-4 and TRBJ1-2): ETGVTQSPTHLIKTRGQQVTLRCSSQSGHNTVSWYQQALGQGPQFIFQYYREEENGRGNFPPRFSGLQFPNYSSELNVNALELDDSALYLCASSLPGGGGGYTFGSGTRLTVV.

The chain has TRBV11-1 and TRBJ2-7, with D possibly TRBD1 on 6 matching bases. The CDR3 is 12 residues long. Germline CDR1 reads SGHAT; CDR2 reads FQDESV (reference sequence). V shed 8 bases and J shed 2 bases, with 10 bases lying between them. CDR3 sequence reads: CASSGATYEQYF. CDR3 coding DNA: TGTGCCAGCTCAGGGGCGACCTACGAGCAGTACTTC.

J is TRBJ1-2 and V is TRBV18, with 7 positions matching TRBD1. Germline loops: CDR1 KGHSH, CDR2 LQKENI. This CDR3 contains 15 residues. J was trimmed by 7 bases and V by 0 bases; bases with no gene match: 8. The chain's CDR3 is CASSPPATGVRGYTF. The CDR3 DNA reads as TGTGCCAGCTCACCACCGGCAACAGGGGTCCGTGGCTACACCTTC.

This chain links TRBV9 with TRBJ2-3; D uncertain. The germline gives CDR1 SGDLS, CDR2 YYNGEE. The germline V and J ends were trimmed by 0 bases and 2 bases, with 4 bases remaining between them. The CDR3 runs 13 residues. For the CDR3, the DNA is TGTGCCAGCAGCGTAGCCTTCACAGATACGCAGTATTTT. Translated, it gives CASSVAFTDTQYF.

The genes are TRBV9 and TRBJ2-2; 7 bases match TRBD2. The junction had 10 bases not matched to a gene; V was cut back by 4 bases and J by 4 bases. Germline V gene sequence: CDR1 SGDLS, CDR2 YYNGEE. The CDR3 length is 16 residues. CDR3 in amino acids: CASSPTSVSSTGELFF. CDR3 in DNA: TGTGCCAGCAGCCCTACTAGCGTAAGCTCCACCGGGGAGCTGTTTTTT.

The chain combines TRBV2 with TRBJ2-5; perhaps TRBD2 as D (6 bases). Trimming took 3 bases from V and 2 from J, leaving 10 bases between them. The CDR3 loop spans 14 amino acids. Germline CDR1 is SNHLY and CDR2 is FYNNEI. The CDR3 spells CASSDMAGQETQYF. The CDR3, as DNA: TGTGCCAGCAGTGATATGGCGGGGCAAGAGACCCAGTACTTC.

The rearrangement joins TRBV6-5 to TRBJ2-1, with 8 bases fitting TRBD2. The CDR3 length is 14 residues. Germline-derived CDR1 and CDR2 are MNHEY and SVGAGI. V gave up 6 bases and J gave up 5 bases; unmatched junction bases: 6. The CDR3 is CASRPGLGNNEQFF. The CDR3 DNA reads as TGTGCCAGCAGGCCGGGACTAGGCAACAATGAGCAGTTCTTC.

The chain is built from TRBV6-5 and TRBJ1-1; perhaps TRBD1 as D (6 bases). The CDR3 has 14 amino acids. Trimming removed 6 bases from V and 4 bases from J, with 15 bases in between. In germline, CDR1 is MNHEY, CDR2 SVGAGI. Here the CDR3 reads CASSRTPTGTEAFF. In DNA, the CDR3 is TGTGCCAGCAGCCGAACCCCGACAGGCACTGAAGCTTTCTTT.

The chain is built from TRBV19 and TRBJ2-7; TRBD2 matches 9 bases. The CDR3 length is 15 residues. J gave up 4 bases and V 4 bases, and 8 bases lay outside the gene matches. Germline V lookup: CDR1 LNHDA, CDR2 SQIVND (reference sequence). CDR3 DNA sequence: TGTGCCAGTAGTACCCCCGGAGCGGGGGGATACGAGCAGTACTTC. Protein sequence: CASSTPGAGGYEQYF.

The V gene is TRBV29-1, the J gene TRBJ1-4, with 9 bases aligning to TRBD1. This CDR3 comprises 14 residues. Losses at the gene ends were 6 bases for V and 7 bases for J; bases not matched to a gene: 9. Germline CDR1 reads SQVTM; CDR2 reads ANQGSEA. Here the CDR3 DNA reads TGCAGCGTGGTCGACAGGGGGTGGACTGAAAAACTGTTTTTT. It encodes CSVVDRGWTEKLFF.

The V call is TRBV27, the J call TRBJ2-7; D might be TRBD1 (6 bases). The V end lost 3 bases, the J end lost 0 bases, and 15 bases lay between the germline ends. This CDR3 contains 16 residues. Per the germline V gene, CDR1 is MNHEY and CDR2 is SMNVEV (reference sequence). The CDR3 protein is CASSLTGYRPSYEQYF. The CDR3 coding sequence is TGTGCCAGCAGTTTGACAGGTTATCGGCCCTCCTACGAGCAGTACTTC.

The V and J genes are TRBV4-1 and TRBJ2-7, with D maybe TRBD1 (5 bases). V was pared by 0 bases and J by 0 bases, with 9 bases between. Germline CDR1 MGHRA, CDR2 YSYEKL. This CDR3 contains 15 residues. CDR3 DNA sequence: TGCGCCAGCAGCCAAGAAGGGGTACGCTCCTACGAGCAGTACTTC. Translation: CASSQEGVRSYEQYF.

The chain employs TRBV2 and TRBJ1-1; D ambiguous. The germline CDR1 and CDR2 sequences are SNHLY and FYNNEI. V was trimmed by 5 bases and J by 0 bases, leaving 10 bases between them. The CDR3 runs to 14 residues. The CDR3 is CASSKGRMNTEAFF. Here the CDR3 DNA reads TGTGCCAGCAGTAAAGGCAGGATGAACACTGAAGCTTTCTTT.